This T cell receptor beta chain stems from a study of human T cells and chemical hapten exposure. This clonotype was detected ten times or more. V lost 4 bases to trimming and J lost 5 bases, with 15 bases between them. Germline assignment: CDR1 SEHNR and CDR2 FQNEAQ (reference sequence). The CDR3 spans 14 residues. A single record per CDR3 protein comes from TCRdb applying MiXCR to the RACE reads. There are about 51,000 distinct CDR3 sequences in the sample; roughly 8.8% occur only once, and more than 13% lies in the top ten. Time point defined: pre-sensitization, week 0. Described treatment: therapeutic diphenylcyclopropenone sensitization with weekly scalp DPC.

The sequence derives from a woman in her forties with alopecia areata. Some clones in this sample may be carry-over from other donors' samples. The rearrangement uses TRBV7-9 and TRBJ2-7; no reliable D call. The specimen was whole blood, collected in connection with sensitization to the hapten diphenylcyclopropenone (DPC). The CDR3 DNA is TGTGCCAGCAGCTCCCCGACGGGCAGGCACGAGCAGTACTTC. This codes for CASSSPTGRHEQYF.